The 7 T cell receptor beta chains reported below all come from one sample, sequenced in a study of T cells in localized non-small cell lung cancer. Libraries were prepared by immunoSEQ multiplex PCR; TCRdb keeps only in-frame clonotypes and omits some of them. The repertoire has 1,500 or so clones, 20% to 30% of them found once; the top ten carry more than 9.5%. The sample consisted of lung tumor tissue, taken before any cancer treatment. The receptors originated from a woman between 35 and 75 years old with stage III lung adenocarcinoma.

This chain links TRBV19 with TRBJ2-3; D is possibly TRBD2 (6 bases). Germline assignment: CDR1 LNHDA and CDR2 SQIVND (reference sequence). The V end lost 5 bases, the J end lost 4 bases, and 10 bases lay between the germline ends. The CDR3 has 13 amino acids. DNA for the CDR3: TGTGCCAGTAGTCTGGGGGGTCCAGATACGCAGTATTTT. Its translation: CASSLGGPDTQYF.

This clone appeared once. CDR3 in amino acids: CASSRAGGPSTGELFF. CDR3 DNA: TGTGCCAGCAGCAGAGCAGGAGGCCCCTCCACCGGGGAGCTGTTTTTT. The chain combines TRBV14 with TRBJ2-2; maybe TRBD2 (5 bases). Germline V lookup: CDR1 SGHDN, CDR2 FVKESK. The CDR3 spans 16 residues. V lost 5 bases, J lost 4 bases, and 17 bases lay in between.

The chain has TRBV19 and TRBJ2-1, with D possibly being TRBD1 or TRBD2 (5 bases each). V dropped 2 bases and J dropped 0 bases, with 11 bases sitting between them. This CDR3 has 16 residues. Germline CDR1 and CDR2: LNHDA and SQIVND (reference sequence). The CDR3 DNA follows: TGTGCCAGTAGTATATCCCCAGGGAGCTCCTACAATGAGCAGTTCTTC. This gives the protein CASSISPGSSYNEQFF.

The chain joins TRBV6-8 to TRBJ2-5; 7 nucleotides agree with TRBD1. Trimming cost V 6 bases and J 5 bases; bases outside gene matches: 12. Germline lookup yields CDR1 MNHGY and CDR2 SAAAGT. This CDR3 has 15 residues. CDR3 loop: CASSPGLRGWETQYF. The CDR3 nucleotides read TGTGCCAGCAGCCCGGGGCTCAGGGGGTGGGAGACCCAGTACTTC.

CDR3 loop: CASSLQGLNTEAFF. CDR3 bases: TGTGCCAGCAGCTTACAGGGGCTGAACACTGAAGCTTTCTTT. V is TRBV11-3 and J is TRBJ1-1; perhaps TRBD1 as D (6 bases). Trimming shortened V by 2 bases and J by 0 bases, and 7 bases separated the two germline ends. The germline CDR1 and CDR2 sequences are SGHNT and YENEEA. The CDR3 is 14 amino acids.

CDR3 sequence reads: CASSLTASGGRYEQYF. As DNA, the CDR3 is TGTGCCAGCAGCCTTACGGCTAGCGGGGGGAGGTACGAGCAGTACTTC. The V gene is TRBV14, the J gene TRBJ2-7; 11 nucleotides agree with TRBD2. Trimming removed 4 bases from V and 4 bases from J; junction bases left unmatched: 9. CDR3 length: 16 amino acids. CDR1 is SGHDN and CDR2 is FVKESK in the germline V gene.

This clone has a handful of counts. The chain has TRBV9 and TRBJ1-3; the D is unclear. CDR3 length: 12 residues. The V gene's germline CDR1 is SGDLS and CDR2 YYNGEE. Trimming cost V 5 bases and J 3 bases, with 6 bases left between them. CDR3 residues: CASSFFGNTIYF. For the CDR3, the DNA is TGTGCCAGCAGTTTCTTTGGAAACACCATATATTTT.